These 17 T cell receptor beta chains were sequenced from one sample in a study of vaccination effects on CD4 cells after COVID-19. Their specific antigens are unknown. Only in-frame clones appear in the TCRdb table, and some are missing; sequencing was by immunoSEQ multiplex PCR. Of 30,000 to 35,000 clones in the sample, approximately 82% are singletons; the top ten hold approximately 1.4%. After expansion with viral peptide pools in the ViraFEST assay, antigen-specific CD4+ T cells were sequenced. Cells that had been cultured for nine to eleven days were the source of isolated CD4+ T cells. All study participants received two doses of BNT162b2 or mRNA-1273 vaccine. The specimen comprised CD4+ T cells from PBMCs cultured with HCoV-NL63 spike peptides, sampled after COVID-19 vaccination. The receptors here all came from a human donor who received a COVID-19 vaccine. Some clones in this sample may be carry-over from other donors' samples.

The chain employs TRBV6-4 and TRBJ1-2; a possible D gene is TRBD1 (6 bases). This CDR3 has 14 residues. Trimming pared 4 bases from V and 8 bases from J, leaving 17 bases between. Germline CDR1 and CDR2: MRHNA and SNTAGT. In DNA form, the CDR3 reads TGTGCCAGCAGTGTAGCCCAGGGGCATGAAGGCTACACCTTC. It is translated as CASSVAQGHEGYTF.

V gene TRBV18 combines with J gene TRBJ2-6; D unresolved. Trimming removed 5 bases from V and 2 bases from J, with 13 bases in between. Germline assignment: CDR1 KGHSH and CDR2 LQKENI. The CDR3 sequence is 16 residues long. CDR3 protein: CASSEWADPGANVLTF. CDR3 bases: TGTGCCAGCTCAGAGTGGGCGGACCCTGGGGCCAACGTCCTGACTTTC.

The chain uses TRBV12-2 and TRBJ1-1; TRBD1 is the table's D call, not checked against the DNA. TRBV12-2 is assigned pseudogene status. This CDR3 comprises 20 residues. CDR3 nucleotide sequence: TGTGCAAGTCGCTTAGCGAATGTAAAGACAGTCGAGGTAAAAAACACTGAAGCTTTCTTT. Translated: CASRLANVKTVEVKNTEAFF.

The chain carries TRBV30 and TRBJ1-1; D is uncertain. Germline CDR1 and CDR2: GTSNPN and SVGIG (reference sequence). This CDR3 is built from 12 residues. CDR3 in DNA: TGTATAGCCCTGGCAGGGAACACTGAAGCTTTCTTT. Translated, it gives CIALAGNTEAFF.

The rearrangement links TRBV11-2 to TRBJ1-1; 8 positions agree with TRBD1. After removal of 2 bases from V and 3 bases from J, the junction contained 5 bases not matched to a gene. Germline V CDR1 and CDR2: SGHAT, FQNNGV. The length of the CDR3 is 15 residues. The CDR3 DNA reads as TGTGCCAGCAGCTTACAGGGGGCGCCGGACACTGAAGCTTTCTTT. Its translation is CASSLQGAPDTEAFF.

V is TRBV3-1 (or the pseudogene TRBV3-2) and J is TRBJ1-5; D unresolved. With 1 base removed from V and 1 base from J, the gap between germline ends came to 8 bases. Germline CDR1 and CDR2: LGHDT and YNNKEL (reference sequence). The CDR3 sequence is 15 residues long. Here the CDR3 reads CASSQGVFSNQPQHF. In DNA, the CDR3 is TGTGCCAGCAGCCAAGGAGTATTCAGCAATCAGCCCCAGCATTTT.

The chain carries TRBV6-5 and TRBJ1-3; D is unclear. CDR1 MNHEY and CDR2 SVGAGI come from the germline V gene. CDR3 length equals 15 residues. Trimming shortened V by 0 bases and J by 0 bases, and 6 bases separated the two germline ends. The CDR3 spells CASSYSENSGNTIYF. CDR3 coding DNA: TGTGCCAGCAGTTACTCCGAAAACTCTGGAAACACCATATATTTT.

The gene calls are TRBV9 and TRBJ2-1; a weak D match, TRBD1 (6 bases). The CDR3 loop spans 16 amino acids. CDR1 is SGDLS and CDR2 is YYNGEE in the germline V gene. V dropped 4 bases and J dropped 4 bases, with 18 bases sitting between them. In DNA form, the CDR3 reads TGTGCCAGCAGCTTACAGGGACGTAACCCATACAATGAGCAGTTCTTC. It encodes CASSLQGRNPYNEQFF. Variable domain in full (rest from reference TRBV9 and TRBJ2-1): DSGVTQTPKHLITATGQRVTLRCSPRSGDLSVYWYQQSLDQGLQFLIQYYNGEERAKGNILERFSAQQFPDLHSELNLSSLELGDSALYFCASSLQGRNPYNEQFFGPGTRLTVL.

J is TRBJ2-4 and V is TRBV30; D may be TRBD1 or TRBD2 (5 bases each). The germline V gene encodes CDR1 GTSNPN and CDR2 SVGIG (reference sequence). Between the trimmed V and J ends, which lost 5 bases and 1 base, there was a span of 24 bases. The CDR3 length is 18 residues. The CDR3 nucleotides are TGTGCCTGGGGGACCGGACCCTTCACCCTCAGGGCCAAAAACATTCAGTACTTC. Its translation: CAWGTGPFTLRAKNIQYF.

The V and J genes are TRBV10-2 and TRBJ1-4; D may be TRBD1 (6 bases). V was trimmed by 4 bases and J by 6 bases, leaving 12 bases between them. This CDR3 region has 14 residues. The germline V gene has CDR1 WSHSY and CDR2 SAAADI. In DNA, the CDR3 is TGCGCCAGCAGTGCCATATCAGGGGATGAAAAACTGTTTTTT. Amino acids: CASSAISGDEKLFF.

The rearrangement links TRBV6-6 to TRBJ1-1, with D tentatively TRBD1 (6 bases). Trimming cost V 6 bases and J 1 base, with 12 bases left between them. This CDR3 has 14 residues. CDR1 and CDR2 (germline): MNHNY, SVGAGI (reference sequence). The CDR3 loop is CASSRKQGNTEAFF. The CDR3 DNA follows: TGTGCCAGCAGCCGGAAACAGGGGAACACTGAAGCTTTCTTT.

Here the CDR3 DNA reads TGTGCCAGCAGCTTCCCGGGGGCGTTCTATGGCTACACCTTC. Translation: CASSFPGAFYGYTF. The genes are TRBV7-2 and TRBJ1-2, with D perhaps TRBD1 (6 bases). V was shortened by 3 bases and J by 4 bases, with 12 bases between the two germline ends. The length of the CDR3 is 14 residues. The V gene's germline CDR1 is SGHTA and CDR2 FQGNSA.

V is TRBV19 and J is TRBJ1-5; D is possibly TRBD1 (6 bases). The germline V and J ends were trimmed by 4 bases and 4 bases, with 11 bases remaining between them. The CDR3 totals 14 residues. Per the germline V gene, CDR1 is LNHDA and CDR2 is SQIVND (reference sequence). The CDR3 nucleotides read TGTGCCAGTAGTACTACAGGGAGGAATCAGCCCCAGCATTTT. Amino acids: CASSTTGRNQPQHF.

The chain is built from TRBV18 and TRBJ1-1; weak D call: TRBD1 (5 bases). The V end lost 2 bases, the J end lost 6 bases, and 10 bases lay between the germline ends. CDR3 size: 13 residues. Germline V lookup: CDR1 KGHSH, CDR2 LQKENI. The CDR3 is CASSPMAGAEAFF. For the CDR3, the DNA is TGTGCCAGCTCACCAATGGCGGGGGCTGAAGCTTTCTTT.

The chain joins TRBV28 to TRBJ2-3; perhaps D is TRBD1 or TRBD2 (6 bases each). CDR1 is MDHEN and CDR2 is SYDVKM in the germline V gene. The CDR3 has 15 amino acids. The germline V and J ends were trimmed by 6 bases and 0 bases, with 13 bases remaining between them. In DNA, the CDR3 is TGTGCCAGCAGCGAAGGGGGGAGGAGCACAGATACGCAGTATTTT. Protein sequence: CASSEGGRSTDTQYF.

The V gene is TRBV14, the J gene TRBJ2-7, with D perhaps matching TRBD1 (7 bases). The ends were cut back, 10 bases at V and 0 bases at J, with 19 bases in the middle. The CDR3 covers 15 residues. Germline CDR1 and CDR2: SGHDN and FVKESK. The CDR3 sequence is CANYRGRENSYEQYV. The CDR3 nucleotides are TGTGCCAATTATAGGGGGCGGGAAAACTCCTACGAGCAGTACGTC.

The chain links TRBV11-2 to TRBJ1-4; TRBD1 is a possible D gene (5 bases). The CDR3 runs 15 residues. V was cut by 0 bases and J by 8 bases, with 13 bases left in between. Germline values: CDR1 SGHAT, CDR2 FQNNGV. The CDR3 bases are TGTGCCAGCAGCTTAGATTTCTCAGGGCGGGAAAAACTGTTTTTT. Residues: CASSLDFSGREKLFF.